The clone carrying this T cell receptor beta chain was observed a few times. Per the germline V gene, CDR1 is MGHRA and CDR2 is YSYEKL. The CDR3 totals 16 residues. V dropped 0 bases and J dropped 4; count of bases not matched to a gene: 6. Researchers reported sorting CD4+ naive, central memory, regulatory and stem cell-like memory cells via CD45RO/CCR7/CD25/CD127/CD95/CD27. The sample originates from a study of beta chain features in type 1 diabetes. The whole isolated RNA underwent reverse transcription, so sequencing captured expressed TCRB transcripts. Repertoires were generated with immunoSEQ multiplex PCR, while TCRdb's copy carries only in-frame clones and drops some. The sample has under 200,000 clones, less than 9.5% seen once.

The source is a woman aged 18-35 years in good health. The sequenced sample was central memory CD4+ T cells from blood. V is TRBV4-1 and J is TRBJ2-3; 8 positions match TRBD2. The CDR3 region has the DNA TGCGCCAGCAGCCAAGATGTGGCGGGGGGTGCAGATACGCAGTATTTT. Translation gives CASSQDVAGGADTQYF.